The 32 T cell receptor beta chains below come from one sample, sequenced in a study of shared clonotypes between healthy human individuals. Naive CD8 cells lacked CD45RO, underwent positive selection for CCR7 and left out terminally differentiated effector memory CD45RA+ cells. Method: immunoSEQ multiplex PCR; TCRdb's copy keeps in-frame clones and lacks some. The repertoire holds some 800,000 clones, around 92% seen once, with approximately 25% in the top ten. Material: naive CD8+ T cells sorted from blood. The origin of the receptors is a man aged 25-45 years in good health.

This chain connects TRBV28 to TRBJ2-4; TRBD1 aligns across 11 bases. V was clipped by 1 base and J by 6 bases; unmatched bases: 8. The CDR3 length is 17 residues. Germline values: CDR1 MDHEN, CDR2 SYDVKM. The CDR3 DNA reads TGTGCCAGCAGTTTATTAGGACAGGGGGCAGGGGTAAACATTCAGTACTTC. Protein product: CASSLLGQGAGVNIQYF. The full variable domain, rest sourced from reference TRBV28 and TRBJ2-4, is DVKVTQSSRYLVKRTGEKVFLECVQDMDHENMFWYRQDPGLGLRLIYFSYDVKMKEKGDIPEGYSVSREKKERFSLILESASTNQTSMYLCASSLLGQGAGVNIQYFGAGTRLSVL.

The J gene is TRBJ1-5, the V gene TRBV19, with TRBD1 identical over 11 bases. V shed 6 bases and J 4 bases; nucleotides not matched to a gene: 2. This CDR3 region has 14 residues. In germline, CDR1 is LNHDA, CDR2 SQIVND (reference sequence). The CDR3 region is CASRDRGLNQPQHF. In nucleotides, the CDR3 is TGTGCCAGTAGGGACAGGGGGCTGAATCAGCCCCAGCATTTT.

The V call is TRBV14, the J call TRBJ2-7; a weak D match, TRBD2 (5 bases). V was trimmed by 6 bases and J by 3 bases, leaving 12 bases between them. There are 13 residues in the CDR3. Germline CDR1 SGHDN, CDR2 FVKESK. The CDR3 DNA reads TGTGCCAGCAGGCTCACCGGGGACTACGAGCAGTACTTC. Translation gives CASRLTGDYEQYF.

The CDR3: CASSSQGSSSQPQHF. CDR3 nucleotides: TGTGCCAGCAGCTCACAGGGGAGCAGTAGTCAGCCCCAGCATTTT. The chain is built from TRBV5-4 and TRBJ1-5, with 7 bases identical to TRBD1. Germline CDR1 and CDR2: SGHNT and YYREEE (reference sequence). V lost 3 bases, J lost 6 bases, and 9 bases stayed unmatched. This CDR3 is built from 15 residues.

A few counts support this clone. V is TRBV2 and J is TRBJ2-5, with a weak D call TRBD2 (6 bases). Trimming removed 6 bases from V and 0 bases from J, with 11 bases in between. CDR1 is SNHLY and CDR2 is FYNNEI in the germline V gene. The CDR3 covers 14 residues. CDR3 sequence (DNA): TGTGCCAGCAGGGCTAGCGACTACCAAGAGACCCAGTACTTC. Residues: CASRASDYQETQYF.

The rearrangement links TRBV11-2 to TRBJ2-7; either TRBD1 or TRBD2 may supply D (5 bases each). Germline assignment: CDR1 SGHAT and CDR2 FQNNGV. The V end lost 5 bases, the J end lost 3 bases, and 17 bases lay between the germline ends. The CDR3 contains 15 residues. CDR3 in DNA: TGTGCCAGCAGCCAACATCAGGGACGGCACTACGAGCAGTACTTC. This translates into CASSQHQGRHYEQYF.

The genes are TRBV4-3 and TRBJ2-7; no definite D call. Germline V gives CDR1 LGHNA, CDR2 YSLEER. CDR3 size: 14 residues. Deletions cut 1 base from V and 0 bases from J, with 7 bases between. This CDR3 is CASSQATSSYEQYF. As DNA, the CDR3 is TGCGCCAGCAGCCAAGCGACGAGCTCCTACGAGCAGTACTTC.

Notes on this clone: This CDR3 is also generated by other DNA sequences in the sample. J is TRBJ2-1 and V is TRBV5-1, with 9 bases that match TRBD2. The V gene end was trimmed by 0 bases and the J gene end by 4 bases; junction bases not matched to a gene: 2. Germline V gene sequence: CDR1 SGHRS, CDR2 YFSETQ. The CDR3 consists of 15 residues. In nucleotides, the CDR3 is TGCGCCAGCAGCTTGGGGCTAGCGGGATACAATGAGCAGTTCTTC. Protein product: CASSLGLAGYNEQFF.

J is TRBJ2-1 and V is TRBV2; 7 bases fit TRBD2. Germline lookup yields CDR1 SNHLY and CDR2 FYNNEI. J lost 7 bases, V lost 2 bases, and 11 bases had no gene match. The CDR3 runs 16 residues. The CDR3 loop is CASSEIGGGPLNEQFF. CDR3 sequence (DNA): TGTGCCAGCAGTGAAATCGGGGGAGGGCCTTTGAATGAGCAGTTCTTC.

This clone has just one count. The V and J genes are TRBV7-9 and TRBJ2-7; D perhaps matches TRBD2 (6 bases). Per the germline V gene, CDR1 is SEHNR and CDR2 is FQNEAQ (reference sequence). V lost 1 base, J lost 3 bases, and 13 bases lay in between. The CDR3 loop spans 15 amino acids. The CDR3 sequence: CASSLVVGRLYEQYF. The CDR3 nucleotides are TGTGCCAGCAGCTTAGTTGTCGGGAGACTCTACGAGCAGTACTTC.

This sequence joins TRBV7-9 and TRBJ2-1; the match to TRBD2 covers 15 bases. Germline V CDR1 and CDR2: SEHNR, FQNEAQ (reference sequence). V gave up 2 bases and J gave up 9 bases; unmatched junction bases: 8. The CDR3 loop spans 17 amino acids. The CDR3: CASSLSHRTSGRGEQFF. In DNA form, the CDR3 reads TGTGCCAGCAGCTTATCCCACAGGACTAGCGGGAGGGGTGAGCAGTTCTTC.

The chain uses TRBV6-5 and TRBJ1-2, with TRBD1 matching 7 bases. Trimming removed 0 bases from V and 8 bases from J; junction bases left unmatched: 6. The CDR3 length is 14 residues. The germline gives CDR1 MNHEY, CDR2 SVGAGI. The CDR3 protein is CASSYSGLTGGYTF. The CDR3 DNA reads TGTGCCAGCAGTTACTCCGGTCTGACAGGGGGCTACACCTTC.

The chain uses TRBV4-1 and TRBJ2-7; D gene uncertain. The ends were cut back, 1 base at V and 6 bases at J, with 10 bases in the middle. CDR3 length: 13 residues. The germline gives CDR1 MGHRA, CDR2 YSYEKL. The CDR3 region has the DNA TGCGCCAGCAGCCAAGGGTCGGCTGGCGAGCAGTACTTC. Protein sequence: CASSQGSAGEQYF.

The chain joins TRBV27 to TRBJ1-2; TRBD1 is a possible D gene (5 bases). The CDR3 is 14 amino acids. The germline gives CDR1 MNHEY, CDR2 SMNVEV (reference sequence). The V gene lost 7 bases and the J gene lost 1 base, with 13 bases spanning the gap. Here the CDR3 reads CASTPEGSNYGYTF. CDR3 DNA: TGTGCCAGCACCCCAGAGGGGAGTAACTATGGCTACACCTTC.

A single count supports this clone. The V call is TRBV7-9, the J call TRBJ2-3; no definite D call. Trimming cost V 3 bases and J 0 bases, with 13 bases left between them. Germline V CDR1 and CDR2: SEHNR, FQNEAQ (reference sequence). This CDR3 is built from 16 residues. The CDR3: CASSFNRQTSTDTQYF. CDR3 bases: TGTGCCAGCAGCTTTAACAGACAAACTAGCACAGATACGCAGTATTTT. The full variable domain, with the rest looked up from reference TRBV7-9 and TRBJ2-3, is DTGVSQNPRHKITKRGQNVTFRCDPISEHNRLYWYRQTLGQGPEFLTYFQNEAQLEKSRLLSDRFSAERPKGSFSTLEIQRTEQGDSAMYLCASSFNRQTSTDTQYFGPGTRLTVL.

CDR3 sequence (DNA): TGCGCCAGCAGCCAAGAATCCCGGACTAGCGGGAGTGGAGATACGCAGTATTTT. Translating it yields CASSQESRTSGSGDTQYF. The chain links TRBV4-3 to TRBJ2-3, with 13 bases lining up with TRBD2. The CDR3 covers 18 residues. Germline V gene data show CDR1 as LGHNA and CDR2 as YSLEER. Trimming removed 0 bases from V and 5 bases from J; junction bases left unmatched: 8.

This clone came up once. The V and J genes are TRBV5-4 and TRBJ2-7; 9 bases align to TRBD1. This CDR3 contains 14 residues. Germline-derived CDR1 and CDR2 are SGHNT and YYREEE (reference sequence). Trimming cost V 2 bases and J 3 bases; bases outside gene matches: 3. CDR3 loop: CASSFPGQGYEQYF. The CDR3 region has the DNA TGTGCCAGCAGCTTTCCGGGACAGGGCTACGAGCAGTACTTC.

This clone came up a few times. The chain combines TRBV19 with TRBJ2-7; 10 bases are shared with TRBD2. The CDR3 is made up of 14 amino acids. Per the germline V gene, CDR1 is LNHDA and CDR2 is SQIVND (reference sequence). Trimming removed 2 bases from V and 6 bases from J; junction bases left unmatched: 4. The DNA of the CDR3 is TGTGCCAGTAGTATACGCCTAGCGGGAGTCGAGCAGTACTTC. Translated, it gives CASSIRLAGVEQYF.

The chain links TRBV9 to TRBJ1-2; the D is unclear. This CDR3 is built from 16 residues. CDR1 and CDR2 from the germline V gene are SGDLS and YYNGEE. V gave up 0 bases and J gave up 0 bases, with 12 bases separating them. Here the CDR3 DNA reads TGTGCCAGCAGCGTAGCTACTTATTCAGCTAACTATGGCTACACCTTC. Amino acid sequence: CASSVATYSANYGYTF.

This chain links TRBV7-2 with TRBJ2-1; 11 bases match TRBD1. The CDR3 extends over 15 amino acids. Germline V lookup: CDR1 SGHTA, CDR2 FQGNSA. Trimming cost V 6 bases and J 2 bases; bases outside gene matches: 3. CDR3 bases: TGTGCCAGCAGTTGGACAGGGGGCCCCTACAATGAGCAGTTCTTC. Translating gives CASSWTGGPYNEQFF.

The CDR3 spells CASSAARVSYNEQFF. The DNA for the CDR3 is TGTGCCAGCAGCGCAGCCAGGGTCTCCTACAATGAGCAGTTCTTC. The chain joins TRBV6-6 to TRBJ2-1; the D gene is possibly TRBD1 (5 bases). Deletions cut 6 bases from V and 0 bases from J, with 12 bases between. The V gene's germline CDR1 is MNHNY and CDR2 SVGAGI (reference sequence). This CDR3 comprises 15 residues.

CDR3 residues: CSVVGAGDGLDTQYF. The CDR3, as DNA: TGCAGCGTCGTGGGTGCGGGAGATGGATTAGATACGCAGTATTTT. V usage is TRBV29-1 and J usage is TRBJ2-3; TRBD2 matches at 7 bases. Germline V gene sequence: CDR1 SQVTM, CDR2 ANQGSEA. V was clipped by 6 bases and J by 5 bases; unmatched bases: 14. The CDR3 has 15 residues.

This chain uses TRBV4-3 with TRBJ2-5; D not resolved. The V end lost 2 bases, the J end lost 2 bases, and 12 bases lay between the germline ends. From germline, CDR1 is LGHNA and CDR2 YSLEER. This CDR3 has 15 amino acids. The CDR3 loop is CASSQRVGVQETQYF. CDR3 nucleotides: TGCGCCAGCAGCCAAAGGGTTGGGGTTCAAGAGACCCAGTACTTC.

The J gene is TRBJ2-1, the V gene TRBV7-9, with 10 bases lining up with TRBD1. V was pared by 5 bases and J by 9 bases, with 7 bases of the junction left unmatched. CDR3 length: 14 amino acids. The germline CDR1 and CDR2 sequences are SEHNR and FQNEAQ (reference sequence). The CDR3 here is CASSGGTGDVEQFF. CDR3 coding DNA: TGTGCCAGCAGCGGCGGGACAGGGGATGTTGAGCAGTTCTTC.

The chain carries TRBV14 and TRBJ2-7; the D gene is possibly TRBD1 (5 bases). The V end lost 2 bases, the J end lost 3 bases, and 11 bases lay between the germline ends. The CDR3 runs to 14 residues. The germline CDR1 and CDR2 sequences are SGHDN and FVKESK. The CDR3 DNA reads as TGTGCCAGCAGCCAACTGACAGAGCGCTACGAGCAGTACTTC. It is translated as CASSQLTERYEQYF.

This clone was recorded a few times. The CDR3 nucleotides read TGTGCCTGGAGCGTTTACTACAATGAGCAGTTCTTC. Translation: CAWSVYYNEQFF. The rearrangement uses TRBV30 and TRBJ2-1; D is undetermined. Germline V CDR1 and CDR2: GTSNPN, SVGIG (reference sequence). This CDR3 contains 12 residues. Deletions cut 3 bases from V and 3 bases from J, with 6 bases between.

The chain couples TRBV5-1 to TRBJ2-7; D may match TRBD1 or TRBD2 (5 bases each). Germline lookup yields CDR1 SGHRS and CDR2 YFSETQ. Trimming removed 4 bases from V and 2 bases from J, with 13 bases in between. The CDR3 runs to 14 residues. The CDR3 DNA is TGCGCCAGCAGCGACGGGACGGCAGCCTACGAGCAGTACTTC. Translated: CASSDGTAAYEQYF.

The chain uses TRBV6-4 and TRBJ2-1, with 16 bases that match TRBD2. The J segment lost 11 bases and the V segment lost 4 bases, leaving 5 bases of the junction unmatched. The CDR3 spans 15 residues. Per germline, CDR1 MRHNA and CDR2 SNTAGT. CDR3 sequence: CASSVGTSGRAQQFF. The CDR3 DNA follows: TGTGCCAGCAGTGTAGGGACTAGCGGGAGGGCCCAGCAGTTCTTC.

V and J are TRBV27 and TRBJ2-1; 11 bases map to TRBD2. The V gene end was trimmed by 6 bases and the J gene end by 9 bases; junction bases not matched to a gene: 7. The germline CDR1 and CDR2 sequences are MNHEY and SMNVEV (reference sequence). The CDR3 length is 14 residues. The CDR3 DNA follows: TGTGCCAGCAGAAAACTAGCGGGAGTGATTGAGCAGTTCTTC. This encodes CASRKLAGVIEQFF.

The rearrangement joins TRBV28 to TRBJ2-7, with TRBD2 matching 8 bases. Germline V lookup: CDR1 MDHEN, CDR2 SYDVKM. The length of the CDR3 is 16 residues. V lost 2 bases, J lost 0 bases, and 6 bases stayed unmatched. In DNA form, the CDR3 reads TGTGCCAGCAGTTTAAAAGCGGGAGTGAACTCCTACGAGCAGTACTTC. Translated, it gives CASSLKAGVNSYEQYF.

The V gene is TRBV6-5, the J gene TRBJ1-1; 7 bases map to TRBD1. The CDR3 is 12 amino acids. Germline CDR1 and CDR2: MNHEY and SVGAGI. V shed 2 bases, J shed 7 bases, and the junction held 1 base outside the gene matches. CDR3 amino acids: CASSYGDSEAFF. CDR3 bases: TGTGCCAGCAGTTACGGGGACAGTGAAGCTTTCTTT.

The chain couples TRBV5-1 to TRBJ2-1, with 10 bases matching TRBD1. The CDR3 runs to 15 residues. The ends lost 3 bases at V and 3 bases at J; junction bases unmatched: 3. CDR1 is SGHRS, CDR2 YFSETQ, per germline. As DNA, the CDR3 is TGCGCCAGCAGCTGGGACAGGGGAGGCTACAATGAGCAGTTCTTC. This translates into CASSWDRGGYNEQFF.